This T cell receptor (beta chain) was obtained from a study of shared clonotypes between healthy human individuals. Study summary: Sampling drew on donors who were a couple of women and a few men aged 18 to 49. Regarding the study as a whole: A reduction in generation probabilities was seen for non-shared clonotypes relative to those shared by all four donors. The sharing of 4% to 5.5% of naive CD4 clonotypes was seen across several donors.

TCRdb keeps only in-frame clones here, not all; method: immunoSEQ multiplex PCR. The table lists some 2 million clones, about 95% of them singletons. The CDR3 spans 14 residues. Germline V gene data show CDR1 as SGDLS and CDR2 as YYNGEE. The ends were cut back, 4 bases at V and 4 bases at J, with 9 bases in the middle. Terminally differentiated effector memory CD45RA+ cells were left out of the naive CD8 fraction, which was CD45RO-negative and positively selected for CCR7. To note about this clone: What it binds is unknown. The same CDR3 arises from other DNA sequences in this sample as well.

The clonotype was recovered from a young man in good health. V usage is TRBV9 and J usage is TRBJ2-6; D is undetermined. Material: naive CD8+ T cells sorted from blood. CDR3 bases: TGTGCCAGCAGCCCGGCTTGGGGGGCCAACGTCCTGACTTTC. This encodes CASSPAWGANVLTF.